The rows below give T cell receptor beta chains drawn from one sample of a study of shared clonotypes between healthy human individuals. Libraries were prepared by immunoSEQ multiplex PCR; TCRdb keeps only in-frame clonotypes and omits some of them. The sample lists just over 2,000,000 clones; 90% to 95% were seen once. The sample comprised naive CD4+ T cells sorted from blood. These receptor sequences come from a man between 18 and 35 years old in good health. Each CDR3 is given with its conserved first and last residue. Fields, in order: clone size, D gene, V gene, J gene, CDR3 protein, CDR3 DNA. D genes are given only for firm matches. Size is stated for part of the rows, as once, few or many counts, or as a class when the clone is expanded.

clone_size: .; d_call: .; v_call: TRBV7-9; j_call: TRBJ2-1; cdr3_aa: CASSLPFREYNEQFF; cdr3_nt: TGTGCCAGCAGCTTACCGTTTCGGGAATACAATGAGCAGTTCTTC
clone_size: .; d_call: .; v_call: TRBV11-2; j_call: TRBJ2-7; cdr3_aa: CASSLVGRSYEQYF; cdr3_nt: TGTGCCAGCAGCTTAGTGGGACGAAGCTACGAGCAGTACTTC
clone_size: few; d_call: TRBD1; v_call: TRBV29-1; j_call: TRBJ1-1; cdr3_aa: CSVLAGTGNTEAFF; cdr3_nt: TGCAGCGTTTTAGCCGGGACAGGGAACACTGAAGCTTTCTTT
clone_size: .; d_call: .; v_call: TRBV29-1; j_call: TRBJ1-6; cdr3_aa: CSAQGTDYNSPLHF; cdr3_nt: TGCAGCGCCCAGGGGACTGACTATAATTCACCCCTCCACTTT
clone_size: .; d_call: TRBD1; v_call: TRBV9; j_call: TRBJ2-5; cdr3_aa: CASSVEGQGAIIQETQYF; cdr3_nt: TGTGCCAGCAGCGTAGAAGGACAGGGGGCGATCATCCAAGAGACCCAGTACTTC
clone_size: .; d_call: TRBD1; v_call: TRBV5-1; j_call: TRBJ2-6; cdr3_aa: CASSLEAGTGGSRANVLTF; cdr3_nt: TGCGCCAGCAGCTTGGAAGCCGGGACAGGGGGTAGTCGGGCCAACGTCCTGACTTTC
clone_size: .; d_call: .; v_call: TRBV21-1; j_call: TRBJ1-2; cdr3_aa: CASSNDTLFYGYTF; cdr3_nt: TGTGCCAGCAGCAACGACACTCTCTTCTATGGCTACACCTTC
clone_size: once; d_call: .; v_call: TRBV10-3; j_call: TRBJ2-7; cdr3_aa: CAISDSYEQYF; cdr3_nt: TGTGCCATCAGTGACAGCTACGAGCAGTACTTC
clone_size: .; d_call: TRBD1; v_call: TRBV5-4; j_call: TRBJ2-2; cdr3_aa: CASSSGQGDTGELFF; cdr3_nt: TGTGCCAGCAGCTCTGGACAGGGGGACACCGGGGAGCTGTTTTTT
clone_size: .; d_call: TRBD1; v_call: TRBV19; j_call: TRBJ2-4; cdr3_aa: CASSAQGVAKNIQYF; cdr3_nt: TGTGCCAGTAGTGCACAGGGGGTTGCCAAAAACATTCAGTACTTC
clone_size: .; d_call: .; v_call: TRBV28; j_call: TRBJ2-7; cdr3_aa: CASRGNYEQYF; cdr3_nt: TGTGCCAGCCGGGGGAACTACGAGCAGTACTTC
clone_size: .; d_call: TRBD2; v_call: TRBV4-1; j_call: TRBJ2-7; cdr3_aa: CASSYPGLAGTSEQYF; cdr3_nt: TGCGCCAGCAGCTACCCGGGACTAGCGGGAACTAGCGAGCAGTACTTC
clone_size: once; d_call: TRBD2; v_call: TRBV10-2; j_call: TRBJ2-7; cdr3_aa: CASSESTWTSGTKRDEQYF; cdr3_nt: TGCGCCAGCAGTGAGTCGACCTGGACTAGCGGGACGAAGAGGGACGAGCAGTACTTC
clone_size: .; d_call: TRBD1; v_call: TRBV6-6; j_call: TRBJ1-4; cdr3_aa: CASSYSGTGYEKLFF; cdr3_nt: TGTGCCAGCAGTTACTCGGGGACAGGGTATGAAAAACTGTTTTTT
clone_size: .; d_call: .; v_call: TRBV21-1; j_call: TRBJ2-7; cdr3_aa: CASSKDARTYEQYF; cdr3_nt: TGTGCCAGCAGCAAAGATGCGAGGACCTACGAGCAGTACTTC
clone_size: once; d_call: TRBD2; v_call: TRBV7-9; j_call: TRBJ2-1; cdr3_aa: CASSFLAGVGEEQFF; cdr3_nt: TGTGCCAGCAGCTTTCTAGCGGGAGTTGGTGAGGAGCAGTTCTTC
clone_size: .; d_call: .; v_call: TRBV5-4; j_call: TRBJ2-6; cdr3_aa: CASSSLGANVLTF; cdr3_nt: TGTGCCAGCAGCTCCCTGGGGGCCAACGTCCTGACTTTC
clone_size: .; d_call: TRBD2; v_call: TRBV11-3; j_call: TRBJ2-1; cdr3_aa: CASSLAGSLSYNEQFF; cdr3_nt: TGTGCCAGCAGCCTAGCGGGCTCGCTCTCCTACAATGAGCAGTTCTTC
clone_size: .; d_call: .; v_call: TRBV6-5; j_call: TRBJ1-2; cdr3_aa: CASTEGGGYGYTF; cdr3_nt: TGTGCCAGCACCGAGGGAGGGGGCTATGGCTACACCTTC
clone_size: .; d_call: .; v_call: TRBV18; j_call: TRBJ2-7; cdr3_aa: CASSAGTYEQYF; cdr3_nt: TGTGCCAGCTCAGCCGGGACCTACGAGCAGTACTTC
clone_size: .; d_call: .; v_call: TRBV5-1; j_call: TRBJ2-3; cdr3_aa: CASSLGKGPDTQYF; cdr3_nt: TGCGCCAGCAGCTTGGGCAAGGGTCCAGATACGCAGTATTTT
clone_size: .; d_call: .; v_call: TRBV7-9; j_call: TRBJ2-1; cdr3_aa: CASSLDRAGLVEQFF; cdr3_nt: TGTGCCAGCAGCTTAGATCGAGCGGGTCTTGTTGAGCAGTTCTTC
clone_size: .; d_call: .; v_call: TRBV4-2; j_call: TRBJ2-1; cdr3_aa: CASSQEGRGEYNEQFF; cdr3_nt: TGTGCCAGCAGCCAAGAGGGTCGGGGAGAGTACAATGAGCAGTTCTTC
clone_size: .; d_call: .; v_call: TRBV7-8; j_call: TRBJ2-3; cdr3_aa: CASSLGGVTDTQYF; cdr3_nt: TGTGCCAGCAGTTTAGGGGGGGTCACAGATACGCAGTATTTT
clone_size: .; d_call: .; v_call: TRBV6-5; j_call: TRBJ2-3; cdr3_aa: CASTPATRDADTQYF; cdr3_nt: TGTGCCAGCACCCCCGCCACGAGGGATGCAGATACGCAGTATTTT
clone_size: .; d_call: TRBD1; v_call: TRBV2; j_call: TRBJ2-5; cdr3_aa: CASNNLGETGARVGTQYF; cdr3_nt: TGTGCCAGCAACAACCTCGGGGAGACAGGGGCGCGGGTGGGGACCCAGTACTTC
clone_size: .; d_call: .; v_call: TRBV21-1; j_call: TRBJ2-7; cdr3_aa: CASSQKGTGKLHEQYF; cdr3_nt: TGTGCCAGCAGCCAAAAGGGGACAGGGAAGCTCCACGAGCAGTACTTC
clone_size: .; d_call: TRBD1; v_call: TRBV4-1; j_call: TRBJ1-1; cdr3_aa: CASSRPPGGISVNTEAFF; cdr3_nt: TGCGCCAGCAGCCGCCCGCCAGGGGGGATTTCCGTGAACACTGAAGCTTTCTTT
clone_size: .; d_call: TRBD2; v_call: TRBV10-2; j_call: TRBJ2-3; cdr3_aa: CASTGRGAGGEDTQYF; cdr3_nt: TGCGCCAGCACCGGTCGTGGAGCGGGAGGGGAAGATACGCAGTATTTT
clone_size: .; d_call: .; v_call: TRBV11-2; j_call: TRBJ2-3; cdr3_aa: CASSLEGDTDTQYF; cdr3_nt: TGTGCCAGCAGCTTAGAGGGGGACACAGATACGCAGTATTTT
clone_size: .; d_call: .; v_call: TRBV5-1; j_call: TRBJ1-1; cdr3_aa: CASSSQGNTEAFF; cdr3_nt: TGCGCCAGCAGCTCCCAGGGGAACACTGAAGCTTTCTTT
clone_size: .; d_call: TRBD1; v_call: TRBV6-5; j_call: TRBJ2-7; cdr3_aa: CASSSGTVEQYF; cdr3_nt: TGTGCCAGCAGTTCCGGGACAGTTGAGCAGTACTTC
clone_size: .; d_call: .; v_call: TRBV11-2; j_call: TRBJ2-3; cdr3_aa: CASSHRTDTQYF; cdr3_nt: TGTGCCAGCAGCCACCGCACAGATACGCAGTATTTT
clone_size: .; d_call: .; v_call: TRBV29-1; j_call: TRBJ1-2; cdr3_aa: CSVEDGAVTNYGYTF; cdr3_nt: TGCAGCGTTGAAGACGGGGCGGTAACTAACTATGGCTACACCTTC
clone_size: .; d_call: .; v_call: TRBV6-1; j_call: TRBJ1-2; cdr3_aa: CASSEGPTAYGYTF; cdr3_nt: TGTGCCAGCAGTGAAGGACCGACAGCCTATGGCTACACCTTC
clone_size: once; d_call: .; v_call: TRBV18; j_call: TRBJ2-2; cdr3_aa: CASSPLERPYGELFF; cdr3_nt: TGTGCCAGCTCCCCCCTGGAGCGCCCTTACGGGGAGCTGTTTTTT
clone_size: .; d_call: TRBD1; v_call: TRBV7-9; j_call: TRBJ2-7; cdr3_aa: CASSLFLTGSSYEQYF; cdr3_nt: TGTGCCAGCAGCTTATTTTTGACAGGGAGCTCCTACGAGCAGTACTTC
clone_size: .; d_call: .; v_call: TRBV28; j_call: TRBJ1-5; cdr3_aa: CASSPWTIWSSSNQPQHF; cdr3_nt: TGTGCCAGCAGTCCGTGGACAATTTGGTCGAGCAGCAATCAGCCCCAGCATTTT